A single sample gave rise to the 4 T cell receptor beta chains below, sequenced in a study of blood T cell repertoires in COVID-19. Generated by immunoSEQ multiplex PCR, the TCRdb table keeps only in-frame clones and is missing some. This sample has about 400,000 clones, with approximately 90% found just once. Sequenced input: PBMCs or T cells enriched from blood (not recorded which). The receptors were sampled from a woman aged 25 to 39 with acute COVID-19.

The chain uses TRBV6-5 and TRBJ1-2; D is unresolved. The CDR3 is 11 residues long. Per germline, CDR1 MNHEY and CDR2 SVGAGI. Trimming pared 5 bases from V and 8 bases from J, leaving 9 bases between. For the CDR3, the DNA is TGTGCCAGCAGTCCCCTAGCAGGCTACACCTTC. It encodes CASSPLAGYTF.

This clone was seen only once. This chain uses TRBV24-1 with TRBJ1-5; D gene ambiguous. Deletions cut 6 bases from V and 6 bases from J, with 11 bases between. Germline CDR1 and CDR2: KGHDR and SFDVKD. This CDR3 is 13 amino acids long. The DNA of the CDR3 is TGTGCCACCAGTCCCGGGAGGAGTCAGCCCCAGCATTTT. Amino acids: CATSPGRSQPQHF.

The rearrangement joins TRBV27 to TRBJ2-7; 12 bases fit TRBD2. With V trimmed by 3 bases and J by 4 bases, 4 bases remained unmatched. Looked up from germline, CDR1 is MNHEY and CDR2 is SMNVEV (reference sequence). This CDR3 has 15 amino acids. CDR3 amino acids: CASSFLTSGGYEQYF. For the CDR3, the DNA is TGTGCCAGCAGTTTTCTGACTAGCGGGGGATACGAGCAGTACTTC.

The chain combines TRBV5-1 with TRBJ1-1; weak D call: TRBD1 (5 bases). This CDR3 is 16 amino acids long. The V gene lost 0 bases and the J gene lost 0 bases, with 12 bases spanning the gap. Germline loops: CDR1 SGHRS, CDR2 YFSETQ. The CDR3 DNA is TGCGCCAGCAGCTTGGGACAGACCCTCATGAACACTGAAGCTTTCTTT. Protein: CASSLGQTLMNTEAFF.